This T cell receptor beta chain was profiled in a study of breast tumors, draining lymph nodes, adjacent tissues. Study-level findings and limits: Compared with lymph nodes, tumors were less diverse; compared with nontumor tissue, more.

TCRdb called the multiplex PCR reads again in MiXCR, with one record for every CDR3 protein. Counted here are some 130,000 distinct CDR3 sequences, 20% occurring once; the ten biggest clones make up under 4.5%. The junction had 5 bases not matched to a gene; V was cut back by 3 bases and J by 8 bases. Germline CDR1 and CDR2: SGHDN and FVKESK. There are 13 residues in the CDR3. Worth noting for this clonotype: The antigen remains unidentified. Being one base from a much bigger clone, this may be a read error.

Samples came from axillary lymph nodes draining the breast cancer. V and J are TRBV14 and TRBJ2-3; TRBD2 aligns across 7 bases. Sequenced material: axillary lymph node tissue. The clonotype originates from a female donor with breast cancer. Some clones in this sample may be carry-over from other donors' samples. The CDR3 spells CASSHLGRGTQYF. The DNA of the CDR3 is TGTGCCAGCAGCCACTTAGGGAGGGGTACGCAGTATTTT.